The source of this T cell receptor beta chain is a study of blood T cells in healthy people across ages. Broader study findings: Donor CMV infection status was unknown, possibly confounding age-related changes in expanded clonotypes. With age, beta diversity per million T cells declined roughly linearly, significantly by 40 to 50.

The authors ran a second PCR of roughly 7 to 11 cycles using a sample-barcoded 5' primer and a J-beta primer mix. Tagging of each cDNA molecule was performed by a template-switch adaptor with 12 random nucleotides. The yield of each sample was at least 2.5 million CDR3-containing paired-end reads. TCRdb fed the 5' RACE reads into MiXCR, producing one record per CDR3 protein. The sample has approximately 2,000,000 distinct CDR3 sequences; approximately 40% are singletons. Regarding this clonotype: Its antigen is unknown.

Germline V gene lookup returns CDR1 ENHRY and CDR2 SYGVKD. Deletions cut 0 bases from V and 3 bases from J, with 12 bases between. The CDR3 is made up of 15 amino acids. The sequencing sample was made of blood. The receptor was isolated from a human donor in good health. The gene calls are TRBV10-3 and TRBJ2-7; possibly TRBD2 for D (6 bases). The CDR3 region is CAISESVEGRYEQYF. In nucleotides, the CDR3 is TGTGCCATCAGTGAGTCTGTGGAGGGGCGCTACGAGCAGTACTTC.